The 30 T cell receptor beta chains in this list originate from one sample, sequenced in a study of T cell responses to AZD1222 COVID-19 vaccine. This table comes from immunoSEQ multiplex PCR, and its TCRdb copy is limited to in-frame clones, with some not included. The sample contains some 150,000 clones, 88% of which appear only once. Sequencing was performed on peripheral blood, taken 28 days after the second dose of the MenACWY control vaccine. The source is an adult who received the MenACWY meningococcal vaccine as a control.

The rearrangement uses TRBV5-1 and TRBJ1-1; D unresolved. V shed 4 bases and J shed 4 bases, with 14 bases lying between them. The CDR3 spans 14 residues. The germline V gene encodes CDR1 SGHRS and CDR2 YFSETQ. CDR3 in amino acids: CASSVDLPTTEAFF. For the CDR3, the DNA is TGCGCCAGCAGCGTGGACCTCCCGACCACTGAAGCTTTCTTT.

The chain recombines TRBV7-9 with TRBJ2-7, with 8 bases aligning to TRBD1. J gave up 3 bases and V 4 bases, and 11 bases lay outside the gene matches. The V gene's germline CDR1 is SEHNR and CDR2 FQNEAQ (reference sequence). The CDR3 loop spans 16 amino acids. As DNA, the CDR3 is TGTGCCAGCAGCTCGTCAGTTGGGACAGGAGGCTACGAGCAGTACTTC. Its protein is CASSSSVGTGGYEQYF. The complete variable domain, with remaining parts taken from reference TRBV7-9 and TRBJ2-7, reads DTGVSQNPRHKITKRGQNVTFRCDPISEHNRLYWYRQTLGQGPEFLTYFQNEAQLEKSRLLSDRFSAERPKGSFSTLEIQRTEQGDSAMYLCASSSSVGTGGYEQYFGPGTRLTVT.

The gene calls are TRBV19 and TRBJ1-5; weak D call: TRBD1 (6 bases). The CDR3 runs to 16 residues. Trimming took off 6 bases at V and 7 bases at J, with 22 bases between the two ends. Germline V gives CDR1 LNHDA, CDR2 SQIVND (reference sequence). The CDR3 is CASRRLLGGGNQPQHF. In DNA form, the CDR3 reads TGTGCCAGTAGGAGATTGTTGGGGGGCGGGAACCAGCCCCAGCATTTT. Based on the CDR3 plus reference TRBV19 and TRBJ1-5, the full variable domain is DGGITQSPKYLFRKEGQNVTLSCEQNLNHDAMYWYRQDPGQGLRLIYYSQIVNDFQKGDIAEGYSVSREKKESFPLTVTSAQKNPTAFYLCASRRLLGGGNQPQHFGDGTRLSIL.

The V and J genes are TRBV5-4 and TRBJ2-7; possibly TRBD1 for D (6 bases). Trimming cost V 2 bases and J 1 base, with 13 bases left between them. Germline V gene lookup returns CDR1 SGHNT and CDR2 YYREEE (reference sequence). This CDR3 contains 15 residues. The CDR3 region is CASSFGGTGSYEQYF. The DNA for the CDR3 is TGTGCCAGCAGCTTTGGGGGAACAGGGTCCTACGAGCAGTACTTC.

The chain uses TRBV12-2 and TRBJ2-5; TRBD2 is the table's D call and was not checked against the DNA. TRBV12-2 is annotated as a pseudogene. The CDR3 covers 15 residues. This CDR3 is CASRLSGSVQETQYF. The CDR3 DNA is TGTGCAAGTCGCTTAAGTGGTAGCGTGCAGGAGACCCAGTACTTC.

The rearrangement uses TRBV11-3 and TRBJ1-2; D not resolved. The CDR3 is 14 residues long. The V gene's germline CDR1 is SGHNT and CDR2 YENEEA. With 1 base removed from V and 1 base from J, the gap between germline ends came to 7 bases. CDR3 sequence (DNA): TGTGCCAGCAGCTTAGGTGGCGGTAACTATGGCTACACCTTC. Protein product: CASSLGGGNYGYTF.

This clone appeared a single time. The chain combines TRBV19 with TRBJ1-5; 10 bases agree with TRBD1. This CDR3 has 17 amino acids. Trimming removed 5 bases from V and 5 bases from J; junction bases left unmatched: 12. Germline V CDR1 and CDR2: LNHDA, SQIVND (reference sequence). The CDR3, as DNA: TGTGCCAGTAGTTCGCGGGACAGGGGTGGTTATCATCAGCCCCAGCATTTT. It specifies CASSSRDRGGYHQPQHF.

The chain is built from TRBV9 and TRBJ1-5; 8 bases match TRBD1. CDR3 length equals 15 residues. V was clipped by 3 bases and J by 6 bases; unmatched bases: 8. Germline V gene lookup returns CDR1 SGDLS and CDR2 YYNGEE. CDR3 residues: CASSATGEATQPQHF. The CDR3 DNA reads as TGTGCCAGCAGCGCGACAGGGGAAGCCACTCAGCCCCAGCATTTT.

The chain couples TRBV9 to TRBJ2-1, with TRBD2 matching over 8 bases. Germline CDR1 SGDLS, CDR2 YYNGEE. CDR3 length: 15 residues. Trimming at V came to 4 bases and at J to 5 bases, leaving 8 bases not matched to a gene. The CDR3 DNA reads as TGTGCCAGCAGCATTGACGGCGGGAGGCACAATGAGCAGTTCTTC. Translation gives CASSIDGGRHNEQFF.

The chain has TRBV5-1 and TRBJ1-1, with 7 bases fitting TRBD1. The CDR3 covers 13 residues. Trimming at V came to 7 bases and at J to 4 bases, leaving 7 bases not matched to a gene. Per the germline V gene, CDR1 is SGHRS and CDR2 is YFSETQ. CDR3: CASSRQGGTEAFF. The CDR3 DNA sequence: TGCGCCAGCTCCAGACAGGGAGGCACTGAAGCTTTCTTT.

V is TRBV13 and J is TRBJ1-3; possibly TRBD1 for D (6 bases). Per the germline V gene, CDR1 is PRHDT and CDR2 is FYEKMQ (reference sequence). The CDR3 length is 14 residues. V was pared by 6 bases and J by 4 bases, with 13 bases between. As DNA, the CDR3 is TGTGCCAGCAGGTCAACAGGGATCGGAAACACCATATATTTT. It is translated as CASRSTGIGNTIYF.

The chain couples TRBV27 to TRBJ1-5; D gene unclear. The CDR3 totals 15 residues. Germline V gives CDR1 MNHEY, CDR2 SMNVEV (reference sequence). The V end was cut by 2 bases, the J end by 0 bases, with 8 bases between. As DNA, the CDR3 is TGTGCCAGCAGTTTAACCATTTATAGCAATCAGCCCCAGCATTTT. It yields the protein CASSLTIYSNQPQHF.

The chain recombines TRBV10-3 with TRBJ2-1, with D tentatively TRBD2 (7 bases). The CDR3 totals 19 residues. Trimming removed 2 bases from V and 3 bases from J, with 23 bases in between. The germline V gene encodes CDR1 ENHRY and CDR2 SYGVKD. The CDR3 bases are TGTGCCATCAGTGAGCCGGGGGCTCGGGCGGGAGTGTTCTACAATGAGCAGTTCTTC. Encoded protein: CAISEPGARAGVFYNEQFF.

The chain carries TRBV6-6 and TRBJ1-2; 9 bases are a match to TRBD1. The CDR3 has 14 residues. V was clipped by 4 bases and J by 8 bases; unmatched bases: 8. Germline CDR1 MNHNY, CDR2 SVGAGI (reference sequence). CDR3 region: CASSSYRGLGGYTF. CDR3 coding DNA: TGTGCCAGCAGTTCCTACAGGGGGCTAGGGGGCTACACCTTC.

CDR3 bases: TGTGCCAGCAGTCCACGGGGGGGGATCTATGGCTACACCTTC. Its translation: CASSPRGGIYGYTF. The rearrangement links TRBV27 to TRBJ1-2; D is perhaps TRBD1 (5 bases). This CDR3 is built from 14 residues. V was trimmed by 5 bases and J by 4 bases, leaving 14 bases between them. Germline CDR1 is MNHEY and CDR2 is SMNVEV (reference sequence).

The gene calls are TRBV6-5 and TRBJ2-3; 7 positions match TRBD2. V gave up 6 bases and J gave up 2 bases; unmatched junction bases: 5. Germline values: CDR1 MNHEY, CDR2 SVGAGI. The CDR3 is made up of 14 amino acids. CDR3 bases: TGTGCCAGCAGGCCCGGGGGGTACACAGATACGCAGTATTTT. The encoded protein is CASRPGGYTDTQYF.

The rearrangement joins TRBV6-6 to TRBJ2-3; 12 bases align to TRBD2. This CDR3 has 15 amino acids. V shed 5 bases, J shed 5 bases, and the junction held 5 bases outside the gene matches. CDR1 MNHNY and CDR2 SVGAGI come from the germline V gene (reference sequence). The CDR3 protein is CASSGPGLAGDTQYF. CDR3 bases: TGTGCCAGCAGTGGGCCGGGACTAGCGGGAGATACGCAGTATTTT.

This sequence joins TRBV10-3 and TRBJ2-5; D not certain. Germline lookup yields CDR1 ENHRY and CDR2 SYGVKD. CDR3 length: 11 amino acids. Trimming took off 6 bases at V and 4 bases at J, with 6 bases between the two ends. CDR3 region: CAIRGGETQYF. In DNA, the CDR3 is TGTGCCATCAGGGGCGGAGAGACCCAGTACTTC.

The rearrangement joins TRBV7-3 to TRBJ2-5; perhaps TRBD1 as D (7 bases). The CDR3 spans 16 residues. Germline V CDR1 and CDR2: SGHTA, FQGTGA. V lost 5 bases to trimming and J lost 4 bases, with 20 bases between them. The CDR3 bases are TGTGCCAGCAGCCAGGGGGGTGGACGGCCGGGAGAGACCCAGTACTTC. It is translated as CASSQGGGRPGETQYF. Full variable domain (rest looked up from reference TRBV7-3 and TRBJ2-5): GAGVSQTPSNKVTEKGKYVELRCDPISGHTALYWYRQSLGQGPEFLIYFQGTGAADDSGLPNDRFFAVRPEGSVSTLKIQRTERGDSAVYLCASSQGGGRPGETQYFGPGTRLLVL.

This sequence joins TRBV19 and TRBJ1-2, with D possibly TRBD1 on 5 matching bases. Germline V gene sequence: CDR1 LNHDA, CDR2 SQIVND (reference sequence). The CDR3 is 14 residues long. The V and J ends lost 3 bases and 6 bases respectively, with 14 bases between them. As DNA, the CDR3 is TGTGCCAGTAGTATTAAAGGGACTACGGATGGCTACACCTTC. It is translated as CASSIKGTTDGYTF.

The chain is built from TRBV10-3 and TRBJ1-6; TRBD1 aligns across 11 bases. Per germline, CDR1 ENHRY and CDR2 SYGVKD. CDR3 length: 15 amino acids. The J segment lost 8 bases and the V segment lost 6 bases, leaving 6 bases of the junction unmatched. CDR3 sequence reads: CAISPGTGGYSPLHF. The CDR3 DNA sequence: TGTGCCATCAGCCCCGGGACAGGGGGATATTCACCCCTCCACTTT.

The chain joins TRBV7-6 to TRBJ1-1; D possibly corresponds to TRBD1 (5 bases). Trimming shortened V by 7 bases and J by 6 bases, and 18 bases separated the two germline ends. This CDR3 comprises 14 residues. CDR1 SGHVS and CDR2 FNYEAQ come from the germline V gene. CDR3 amino acids: CASTSPGVDSEAFF. In DNA, the CDR3 is TGTGCCAGCACCTCGCCGGGGGTAGACTCTGAAGCTTTCTTT.

This clone appeared once. The CDR3 is CASSTSPGTGAYEQYF. Here the CDR3 DNA reads TGTGCCAGCAGTACATCCCCCGGGACAGGGGCCTACGAGCAGTACTTC. The chain joins TRBV27 to TRBJ2-7; 10 positions match TRBD1. Germline loops: CDR1 MNHEY, CDR2 SMNVEV (reference sequence). V dropped 5 bases and J dropped 2; count of bases not matched to a gene: 9. The CDR3 sequence is 16 residues long.

The chain has TRBV7-2 and TRBJ1-1; the D is unclear. The V end was cut by 5 bases, the J end by 2 bases, with 15 bases between. The CDR3 has 15 residues. The germline V gene has CDR1 SGHTA and CDR2 FQGNSA. The DNA for the CDR3 is TGTGCCAGCAGCACAAGCCGGGGATTTAACACTGAAGCTTTCTTT. Its protein is CASSTSRGFNTEAFF.

This clone appeared a single time. The chain links TRBV7-9 to TRBJ2-1, with 8 positions matching TRBD2. The CDR3 has 17 amino acids. The V and J ends lost 4 bases and 3 bases, in that order; junction bases with no gene match: 11. In germline, CDR1 is SEHNR, CDR2 FQNEAQ (reference sequence). The CDR3 loop is CASSSNSGSGSYNEQFF. The CDR3 nucleotides are TGTGCCAGCAGCTCCAACAGTGGCAGCGGGAGCTACAATGAGCAGTTCTTC. The variable domain in full, completed from reference TRBV7-9 and TRBJ2-1, reads DTGVSQNPRHKITKRGQNVTFRCDPISEHNRLYWYRQTLGQGPEFLTYFQNEAQLEKSRLLSDRFSAERPKGSFSTLEIQRTEQGDSAMYLCASSSNSGSGSYNEQFFGPGTRLTVL.

This CDR3 reads CASSYVEGSRTQYF. The CDR3, as DNA: TGTGCCAGCAGTTACGTGGAGGGTTCCCGTACGCAGTATTTT. The chain couples TRBV6-2 or TRBV6-3 to TRBJ2-3, with D perhaps matching TRBD2 (6 bases). V was clipped by 2 bases and J by 8 bases, with 14 bases between them. The CDR3 is made up of 14 amino acids. Germline V lookup: CDR1 MNHEY, CDR2 SVGEGT.

This rearrangement joins TRBV6-5 to TRBJ2-7; D remains ambiguous. CDR3 length: 11 amino acids. Trimming stripped 4 bases from V and 3 bases from J, with 4 bases between. CDR1 and CDR2 (germline): MNHEY, SVGAGI. The CDR3 protein is CASSFNYEQYF. The CDR3, as DNA: TGTGCCAGCAGTTTCAACTACGAGCAGTACTTC.

The V call is TRBV5-4, the J call TRBJ2-2, with D possibly being TRBD1 or TRBD2 (6 bases each). V lost 2 bases and J lost 0, with 11 bases in between. Germline V gene lookup returns CDR1 SGHNT and CDR2 YYREEE (reference sequence). This CDR3 region has 16 residues. This CDR3 is CASSFGGTTNTGELFF. DNA for the CDR3: TGTGCCAGCAGCTTCGGCGGGACAACGAACACCGGGGAGCTGTTTTTT. The full variable domain, rest sourced from reference TRBV5-4 and TRBJ2-2, is ETGVTQSPTHLIKTRGQQVTLRCSSQSGHNTVSWYQQALGQGPQFIFQYYREEENGRGNFPPRFSGLQFPNYSSELNVNALELDDSALYLCASSFGGTTNTGELFFGEGSRLTVL.

CDR3 in amino acids: CASSLLGRMNTEAFF. The CDR3 DNA sequence: TGCGCCAGCAGCTTACTCGGGAGAATGAACACTGAAGCTTTCTTT. The V gene is TRBV5-1, the J gene TRBJ1-1; the D is unclear. The V gene's germline CDR1 is SGHRS and CDR2 YFSETQ. Trimming removed 2 bases at V and 0 bases at J, with 11 bases between. This CDR3 region has 15 residues.

This chain's CDR3 is CASKSQPYSNQPQHF. The CDR3 nucleotides read TGTGCCAGTAAGTCCCAACCGTATAGCAATCAGCCCCAGCATTTT. The chain is built from TRBV19 and TRBJ1-5; D not resolved. This CDR3 contains 15 residues. CDR1 and CDR2 (germline): LNHDA, SQIVND (reference sequence). The V gene lost 7 bases and the J gene lost 0 bases, with 13 bases spanning the gap.